This T cell receptor beta chain stems from a study of T cells in Graves' hyperthyroidism and ophthalmopathy. Overall study: It was at initial diagnosis, before any treatment, that peripheral blood was collected.

This clonotype was seen ten or more times. RNA transcripts served as the template for amplifying TCR beta CDR3 regions. The HTBI primer set served for first-round RT-PCR of the TCR CDR3. TCRdb re-called the multiplex PCR reads with MiXCR, one entry per CDR3 protein. The sample has around 340,000 distinct CDR3 sequences, around a sixth seen once. Graves' hyperthyroidism was deemed stable absent ophthalmopathy progression within 18 months. Reasons for excluding patients were uncontrolled infection, other autoimmune disease, pregnancy or lactation. The PBMCs were sourced from fresh peripheral blood (about 10 ml). V lost 0 bases, J lost 5 bases, and 5 bases lay in between. Per germline, CDR1 SGDLS and CDR2 YYNGEE. The CDR3 has 13 amino acids.

Source material: blood. The J gene is TRBJ1-4, the V gene TRBV9; no firm D call. The receptor was isolated from a woman aged 50 to 60 with Graves' hyperthyroidism. The CDR3 region has the DNA TGTGCCAGCAGCGTAGAACAGAATGAAAAACTGTTTTTT. It codes for CASSVEQNEKLFF.